Listed below are T cell receptor beta chains from one sample, sequenced in a study of shared clonotypes between healthy human individuals. Measured with immunoSEQ multiplex PCR; TCRdb has only the in-frame clones, and not every one. The table shows 330,000 or so clones, with about 70% occurring only once. Sequencing was performed on memory CD4+ T cells sorted from blood. The origin of the receptors is a man aged 25-45 years in good health. Each CDR3 is given with its conserved first and last residue. The order of the fields is V gene, D gene, clone size, J gene, CDR3 protein, CDR3 DNA. A D gene is named only where the DNA matches it firmly. Expanded clones get a size class; other rows say once, few or many, or leave the size out.

v_call: TRBV6-4; d_call: .; clone_size: .; j_call: TRBJ2-3; cdr3_aa: CASSDSRRGDTQYF; cdr3_nt: TGTGCCAGCAGTGACTCGAGACGGGGAGATACGCAGTATTTT
v_call: TRBV6-5; d_call: .; clone_size: .; j_call: TRBJ2-7; cdr3_aa: CASSGMTYEQYF; cdr3_nt: TGTGCCAGCAGTGGGATGACCTACGAGCAGTACTTC
v_call: TRBV4-1; d_call: TRBD2; clone_size: .; j_call: TRBJ2-5; cdr3_aa: CASSQGLAGQETQYF; cdr3_nt: TGCGCCAGCAGCCAGGGGTTAGCGGGACAAGAGACCCAGTACTTC
v_call: TRBV7-9; d_call: TRBD2; clone_size: .; j_call: TRBJ2-2; cdr3_aa: CASSLSGLAGAGELFF; cdr3_nt: TGTGCCAGCAGCTTAAGCGGACTAGCGGGGGCCGGGGAGCTGTTTTTT
v_call: TRBV28; d_call: .; clone_size: .; j_call: TRBJ1-5; cdr3_aa: CASTKDPGGLIKPQHF; cdr3_nt: TGTGCCAGCACAAAAGACCCCGGAGGTCTAATCAAGCCCCAGCATTTT
v_call: TRBV4-1; d_call: .; clone_size: .; j_call: TRBJ2-4; cdr3_aa: CASSQAPTGSQNIQYF; cdr3_nt: TGCGCCAGCAGCCAAGCGCCGACGGGGAGTCAAAACATTCAGTACTTC
v_call: TRBV19; d_call: .; clone_size: few; j_call: TRBJ1-5; cdr3_aa: CASSILQGTSNQPQHF; cdr3_nt: TGTGCCAGTAGTATACTACAGGGCACTAGCAATCAGCCCCAGCATTTT
v_call: TRBV4-3; d_call: .; clone_size: .; j_call: TRBJ2-1; cdr3_aa: CASSQGLTTGVEQFF; cdr3_nt: TGCGCCAGCAGCCAAGGACTAACGACGGGGGTTGAGCAGTTCTTC
v_call: TRBV4-1; d_call: .; clone_size: .; j_call: TRBJ1-3; cdr3_aa: CASSQGQQDGNTIYF; cdr3_nt: TGCGCCAGCAGCCAAGGACAGCAGGATGGAAACACCATATATTTT
v_call: TRBV5-5; d_call: TRBD2; clone_size: .; j_call: TRBJ2-3; cdr3_aa: CASSLGTSGSADTQYF; cdr3_nt: TGTGCCAGCAGCCTGGGGACTAGCGGGAGCGCAGATACGCAGTATTTT
v_call: TRBV5-5; d_call: .; clone_size: .; j_call: TRBJ1-5; cdr3_aa: CASSLTTENQPQHF; cdr3_nt: TGTGCCAGCAGCTTGACGACAGAGAATCAGCCCCAGCATTTT
v_call: TRBV2; d_call: .; clone_size: once; j_call: TRBJ1-1; cdr3_aa: CASRDSSEAFF; cdr3_nt: TGTGCCAGCAGGGACAGCTCTGAAGCTTTCTTT
v_call: TRBV14; d_call: TRBD1; clone_size: .; j_call: TRBJ2-1; cdr3_aa: CASSHPGQGSSYNEQFF; cdr3_nt: TGTGCCAGCAGCCACCCCGGACAGGGGAGCTCCTACAATGAGCAGTTCTTC
v_call: TRBV10-1; d_call: .; clone_size: .; j_call: TRBJ2-1; cdr3_aa: CASSRGQNYNEQFF; cdr3_nt: TGCGCCAGCAGCCGAGGGCAGAACTACAATGAGCAGTTCTTC
v_call: TRBV15; d_call: .; clone_size: .; j_call: TRBJ2-4; cdr3_aa: CATSRDYVLAKNIQYF; cdr3_nt: TGTGCCACCAGCAGAGATTACGTGCTAGCCAAAAACATTCAGTACTTC
v_call: TRBV28; d_call: .; clone_size: .; j_call: TRBJ2-7; cdr3_aa: CASSFYRVSSSYEQYF; cdr3_nt: TGTGCCAGCAGTTTCTACAGGGTATCCTCATCCTACGAGCAGTACTTC
v_call: TRBV2; d_call: .; clone_size: once; j_call: TRBJ2-3; cdr3_aa: CASSQQGGADTQYF; cdr3_nt: TGTGCCAGCAGCCAACAGGGGGGGGCAGATACGCAGTATTTT
v_call: TRBV9; d_call: .; clone_size: .; j_call: TRBJ2-7; cdr3_aa: CASSVEGSNSYEQYF; cdr3_nt: TGTGCCAGCAGCGTAGAGGGATCCAACTCCTACGAGCAGTACTTC
v_call: TRBV19; d_call: TRBD1; clone_size: .; j_call: TRBJ1-2; cdr3_aa: CASTGTGGQMNYGYTF; cdr3_nt: TGTGCCAGCACCGGGACAGGGGGCCAAATGAACTATGGCTACACCTTC
v_call: TRBV11-2; d_call: .; clone_size: .; j_call: TRBJ2-5; cdr3_aa: CASSGGGSGKTQYF; cdr3_nt: TGTGCCAGCAGCGGAGGAGGGTCGGGGAAGACCCAGTACTTC
v_call: TRBV11-2; d_call: .; clone_size: .; j_call: TRBJ1-5; cdr3_aa: CASSKDSVNNQPQHF; cdr3_nt: TGTGCCAGCAGCAAGGACAGCGTTAACAATCAGCCCCAGCATTTT
v_call: TRBV6-1; d_call: TRBD1; clone_size: .; j_call: TRBJ1-2; cdr3_aa: CASRGTGTGLYGYTF; cdr3_nt: TGTGCCAGCAGAGGTACCGGGACAGGGCTCTATGGCTACACCTTC
v_call: TRBV5-1; d_call: TRBD1; clone_size: .; j_call: TRBJ1-1; cdr3_aa: CASSLGQGGEAFF; cdr3_nt: TGCGCCAGCAGCTTAGGACAGGGAGGGGAAGCTTTCTTT
v_call: TRBV5-1; d_call: .; clone_size: few; j_call: TRBJ2-3; cdr3_aa: CASSFRGSATSTDTQYF; cdr3_nt: TGCGCCAGCAGCTTCCGGGGTAGCGCGACTAGCACAGATACGCAGTATTTT
v_call: TRBV2; d_call: TRBD1; clone_size: few; j_call: TRBJ2-3; cdr3_aa: CASRGQGSYVTDTQYF; cdr3_nt: TGTGCCAGCAGGGGACAGGGGAGTTATGTTACAGATACGCAGTATTTT
v_call: TRBV10-3; d_call: .; clone_size: .; j_call: TRBJ1-5; cdr3_aa: CAIRQDNQPQHF; cdr3_nt: TGTGCCATCAGACAGGACAATCAGCCCCAGCATTTT
v_call: TRBV28; d_call: TRBD2; clone_size: .; j_call: TRBJ2-1; cdr3_aa: CASRASGRNEQFF; cdr3_nt: TGTGCCAGCAGGGCTAGCGGGAGAAATGAGCAGTTCTTC
v_call: TRBV18; d_call: .; clone_size: once; j_call: TRBJ1-1; cdr3_aa: CASSITTGAQVDTEAFF; cdr3_nt: TGTGCCAGCTCCATTACAACGGGTGCGCAGGTGGACACTGAAGCTTTCTTT
v_call: TRBV7-6; d_call: TRBD1; clone_size: .; j_call: TRBJ2-1; cdr3_aa: CASSPGTGQYNEQFF; cdr3_nt: TGTGCCAGCAGCCCCGGGACAGGGCAATATAATGAGCAGTTCTTC
v_call: TRBV6-4; d_call: TRBD1; clone_size: .; j_call: TRBJ1-3; cdr3_aa: CARVDRENTIYF; cdr3_nt: TGTGCCAGGGTGGACAGGGAGAACACCATATATTTT
v_call: TRBV2; d_call: TRBD2; clone_size: .; j_call: TRBJ2-5; cdr3_aa: CASTHSGNGQETQYF; cdr3_nt: TGTGCCAGCACCCATAGCGGGAATGGACAAGAGACCCAGTACTTC
v_call: TRBV10-1; d_call: .; clone_size: .; j_call: TRBJ2-3; cdr3_aa: CASSAASTSDTQYF; cdr3_nt: TGCGCCAGCAGTGCCGCTAGCACCTCAGATACGCAGTATTTT
v_call: TRBV7-8; d_call: .; clone_size: .; j_call: TRBJ2-3; cdr3_aa: CASSLVEGLVTDTQYF; cdr3_nt: TGTGCCAGCAGCTTAGTAGAGGGTCTCGTCACAGATACGCAGTATTTT
v_call: TRBV5-1; d_call: TRBD2; clone_size: once; j_call: TRBJ2-1; cdr3_aa: CASSEYSGGYNEQFF; cdr3_nt: TGCGCCAGCAGTGAATATAGCGGGGGATACAATGAGCAGTTCTTC
v_call: TRBV28; d_call: TRBD1; clone_size: .; j_call: TRBJ1-2; cdr3_aa: CASRPDRVKGYTF; cdr3_nt: TGTGCCAGCAGACCCGACAGGGTTAAAGGCTACACCTTC
v_call: TRBV28; d_call: TRBD1; clone_size: .; j_call: TRBJ1-5; cdr3_aa: CASSLVGQGDQPQHF; cdr3_nt: TGTGCCAGCAGTTTAGTTGGACAGGGCGATCAGCCCCAGCATTTT
v_call: TRBV14; d_call: .; clone_size: many; j_call: TRBJ2-1; cdr3_aa: CASSQFGGSNEQFF; cdr3_nt: TGTGCCAGCAGCCAATTCGGAGGATCAAATGAGCAGTTCTTC
v_call: TRBV28; d_call: TRBD1; clone_size: many; j_call: TRBJ1-2; cdr3_aa: CASRHTGARVNYGYTF; cdr3_nt: TGTGCCAGCAGACACACAGGGGCGCGGGTAAACTATGGCTACACCTTC
v_call: TRBV5-1; d_call: .; clone_size: .; j_call: TRBJ1-4; cdr3_aa: CASSLTGATNEKLFF; cdr3_nt: TGCGCCAGCAGCTTGACGGGCGCAACTAATGAAAAACTGTTTTTT
v_call: TRBV7-2; d_call: TRBD2; clone_size: once; j_call: TRBJ2-5; cdr3_aa: CASSLTPGGETQYF; cdr3_nt: TGTGCCAGCAGCTTAACCCCGGGAGGGGAGACCCAGTACTTC
v_call: TRBV5-1; d_call: TRBD2; clone_size: .; j_call: TRBJ2-7; cdr3_aa: CASSLFIAGGNEQYF; cdr3_nt: TGCGCCAGCAGTCTCTTCATAGCGGGAGGTAACGAGCAGTACTTC
v_call: TRBV30; d_call: .; clone_size: .; j_call: TRBJ2-7; cdr3_aa: CAWRVSYEQYF; cdr3_nt: TGTGCCTGGAGAGTCTCCTACGAGCAGTACTTC
v_call: TRBV7-2; d_call: .; clone_size: .; j_call: TRBJ2-2; cdr3_aa: CASSLDRSTGELFF; cdr3_nt: TGTGCCAGCAGCTTAGATAGGAGTACCGGGGAGCTGTTTTTT
v_call: TRBV30; d_call: .; clone_size: .; j_call: TRBJ2-7; cdr3_aa: CAWSVAWGREQYF; cdr3_nt: TGTGCCTGGAGTGTGGCGTGGGGGCGCGAGCAGTACTTC